This section outlines one TCR beta chain sequence together with its context. Its antigen is unidentified. The sample comes from a study of cytomegalovirus exposure and HLA in healthy donors. 60 Vbeta and 13 Jbeta primers were used in PCR. Authors' processing steps: Counted up in a later analysis, unique TCR beta chains came to some 80 million, with around 12 million shared. Profiled with immunoSEQ multiplex PCR; TCRdb holds only in-frame clones, not every one. That table supplies the V and J calls and clone size; D and trimming were determined from the DNA. This sample has fewer than 70,000 clones, with 60% to 75% found just once. Overall study findings and caveats: On later analysis, the bulk of CMV-associated TCR beta chains appeared to be HLA-restricted. Across donors, presence/absence analyses took sequencing depth to be roughly uniform. Within an earlier analysis, most TCR beta V segments proved productive either about 87% or about 30% of the time.

The CDR3 totals 15 residues. Trimming stripped 6 bases from V and 0 bases from J, with 15 bases between. CDR1 is SNHLY, CDR2 FYNNEI, per germline. The sequence came from a male donor in good health and CMV-seropositive. The V and J genes are TRBV2 and TRBJ2-7; D might be TRBD1 (5 bases). The material sequenced was PBMCs. The CDR3 sequence: CASRFQGFGSYEQYF. In DNA, the CDR3 is TGTGCCAGCAGGTTTCAGGGATTCGGCTCCTACGAGCAGTACTTC.